A single TCR beta chain is shown here with its context. This sample is part of a study of blood T cell repertoires in COVID-19. Study information: From the United States, Italy and Spain came samples of acute and convalescent COVID-19. T cells, B-cell-depleted T cells, or PBMCs supplied cDNA or gDNA.

Original data processing: Amplification with reference gene primers provided the estimates of nucleated cell counts. Clones were read by immunoSEQ multiplex PCR, and TCRdb kept only the in-frame ones, dropping some. D and trimming were read from the DNA, whereas the V and J calls and clone size are those reported in that table. This table holds about 130,000 clones, about 76% found once. The V gene's germline CDR1 is SGHTA and CDR2 FQGNSA. The CDR3 has 17 amino acids. The V and J ends lost 4 bases and 2 bases respectively, with 18 bases between them. Seattle participants joined during active infection and were tracked over time.

This TCR was sampled from a woman aged 70-85 years with COVID-19, enrolled during active disease. Sequenced sample: peripheral blood. The chain combines TRBV7-2 with TRBJ1-5, with D possibly TRBD1 on 5 matching bases. CDR3 nucleotides: TGTGCCAGCAGCTCCCCGGGCGGGGGGATGGGCAATCAGCCCCAGCATTTT. Encoded protein: CASSSPGGGMGNQPQHF.